The present entry profiles one T cell receptor (beta chain) with its context. These data originate in a study of blood T cell repertoires in COVID-19. Data came from immunoSEQ multiplex PCR; TCRdb stores just in-frame clones and leaves some out. The sample holds 90,000 to 100,000 clones, around nine tenths seen once. The junction had 9 bases not matched to a gene; V was cut back by 3 bases and J by 7 bases. The V gene's germline CDR1 is KGHSH and CDR2 LQKENI. The CDR3 covers 16 residues. The rearrangement joins TRBV18 to TRBJ2-5, with TRBD2 matching 12 bases. Sequenced material: peripheral blood. The receptor was isolated from a woman aged 55-70 years with COVID-19, enrolled during active disease. This CDR3 reads CASSPELAGGTGTQYF. The DNA for the CDR3 is TGTGCCAGCTCACCCGAACTAGCGGGGGGCACCGGGACCCAGTACTTC.